The 8 T cell receptor beta chains given below trace back to one sample, sequenced in a study of T cell repertoires in aging, cancer and after chemotherapy. TRB rearrangements spanning V, D and J were amplified using mixed TRB-A/B primers. TCRdb passed the multiplex PCR reads through MiXCR, listing each CDR3 protein once. The data contain around 16,000 distinct CDR3 sequences, 50% of them singletons. TCR beta rearrangements were amplified from peripheral blood genomic DNA. The sequenced sample was blood. These receptors all come from a human donor in good health.

V gene TRBV6-1 combines with J gene TRBJ1-3, with a possible D match to TRBD1 (6 bases). Germline CDR1 reads MNHNS; CDR2 reads SASEGT. The CDR3 length is 17 residues. Trimming removed 6 bases at V and 0 bases at J, with 18 bases between. As DNA, the CDR3 is TGTGCCAGCAGCCGAAGATTGGACAGTACCTCTGGAAACACCATATATTTT. Protein: CASSRRLDSTSGNTIYF.

This clonotype is judged medium-sized. The V and J genes are TRBV29-1 and TRBJ2-3; 8 bases agree with TRBD2. V was pared by 2 bases and J by 1 base, with 14 bases of the junction left unmatched. CDR3 length equals 18 residues. Germline-derived CDR1 and CDR2 are SQVTM and ANQGSEA. The CDR3 DNA reads as TGCAGCGTTGAAACTGGACTAGCCGATGTTCGAGGCACAGATACGCAGTATTTT. This encodes CSVETGLADVRGTDTQYF.

This chain uses TRBV6-5 with TRBJ1-1; D gene unclear. V lost 0 bases to trimming and J lost 8 bases, with 10 bases between them. Germline CDR1 MNHEY, CDR2 SVGAGI. This CDR3 region has 13 residues. The CDR3 protein is CASSYSPKWEAFF. The CDR3 nucleotides are TGTGCCAGCAGTTACTCACCGAAATGGGAAGCTTTCTTT.

The DNA of the CDR3 is TGTGCCAGCAGCTTAGACAGGGGAGCCACTGAAGCTTTCTTT. Translation: CASSLDRGATEAFF. The rearrangement links TRBV5-4 to TRBJ1-1; TRBD1 agrees at 8 bases. CDR3 size: 14 residues. V lost 2 bases, J lost 4 bases, and 4 bases stayed unmatched. In germline, CDR1 is SGHNT, CDR2 YYREEE (reference sequence).

The chain uses TRBV6-6 and TRBJ2-1; 14 bases match TRBD2. This CDR3 is 16 amino acids long. Unmatched junction bases numbered 3, after V lost 5 bases and J lost 3 bases. Germline CDR1 and CDR2: MNHNY and SVGAGI (reference sequence). The CDR3 DNA follows: TGTGCCAGCAGTGGACTAGCGGGGGGCCTCTACAATGAGCAGTTCTTC. Encoded protein: CASSGLAGGLYNEQFF.

This clonotype was seen a few times. This chain connects TRBV29-1 to TRBJ1-1; D is unresolved. The V gene lost 4 bases and the J gene lost 5 bases, with 8 bases spanning the gap. The CDR3 has 11 amino acids. From germline, CDR1 is SQVTM and CDR2 ANQGSEA. CDR3 coding DNA: TGCAGCGTTGCTTGGGAAACTGAAGCTTTCTTT. Translation: CSVAWETEAFF.

The chain combines TRBV18 with TRBJ2-3; D is uncertain. V was cut by 9 bases and J by 3 bases, with 10 bases left in between. CDR1 is KGHSH and CDR2 is LQKENI in the germline V gene. This CDR3 spans 12 amino acids. CDR3 bases: TGTGCCAGTCGCGACGCTACAGATACGCAGTATTTT. Its protein is CASRDATDTQYF.

V is TRBV6-5 and J is TRBJ2-5; possibly TRBD2 for D (6 bases). The CDR3 loop spans 16 amino acids. The ends were cut back, 0 bases at V and 1 base at J, with 12 bases in the middle. CDR1 and CDR2 (germline): MNHEY, SVGAGI. CDR3 region: CASSYSSGVSQETQYF. CDR3 DNA: TGTGCCAGCAGTTACTCTAGCGGAGTGTCCCAAGAGACCCAGTACTTC.